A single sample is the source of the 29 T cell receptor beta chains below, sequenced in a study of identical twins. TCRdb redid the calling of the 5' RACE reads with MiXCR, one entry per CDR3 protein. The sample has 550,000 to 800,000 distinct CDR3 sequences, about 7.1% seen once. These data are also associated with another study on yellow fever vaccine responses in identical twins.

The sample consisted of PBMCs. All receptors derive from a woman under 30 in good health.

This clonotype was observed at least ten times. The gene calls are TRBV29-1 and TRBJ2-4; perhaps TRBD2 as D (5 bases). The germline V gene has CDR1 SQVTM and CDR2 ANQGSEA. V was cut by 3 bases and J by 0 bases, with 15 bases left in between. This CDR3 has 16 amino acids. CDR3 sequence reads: CSVEPIAYLAKNIQYF. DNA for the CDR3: TGCAGCGTTGAGCCCATAGCGTACCTAGCCAAAAACATTCAGTACTTC.

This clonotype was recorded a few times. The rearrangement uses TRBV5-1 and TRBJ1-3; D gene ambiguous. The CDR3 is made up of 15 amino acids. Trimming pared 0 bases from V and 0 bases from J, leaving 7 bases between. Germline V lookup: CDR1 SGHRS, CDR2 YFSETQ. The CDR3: CASSLVGFSGNTIYF. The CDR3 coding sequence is TGCGCCAGCAGCTTGGTTGGTTTCTCTGGAAACACCATATATTTT.

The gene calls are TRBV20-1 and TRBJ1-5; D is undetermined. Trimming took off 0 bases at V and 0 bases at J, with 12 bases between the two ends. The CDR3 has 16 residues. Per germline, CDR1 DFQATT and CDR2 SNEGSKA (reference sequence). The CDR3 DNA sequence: TGCAGTGCTAGAGATCTCGGAGGATTTAGCAATCAGCCCCAGCATTTT. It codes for CSARDLGGFSNQPQHF.

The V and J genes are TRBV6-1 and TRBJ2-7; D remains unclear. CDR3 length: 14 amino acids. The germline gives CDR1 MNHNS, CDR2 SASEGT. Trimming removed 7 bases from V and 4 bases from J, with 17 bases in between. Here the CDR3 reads CASNPRHSKYEQYF. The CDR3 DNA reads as TGTGCCAGCAACCCGCGACACAGTAAATACGAGCAGTACTTC.

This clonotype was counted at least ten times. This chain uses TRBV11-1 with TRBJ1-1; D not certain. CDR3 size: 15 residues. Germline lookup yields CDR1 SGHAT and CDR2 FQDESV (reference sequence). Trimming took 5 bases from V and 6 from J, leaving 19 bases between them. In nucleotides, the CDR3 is TGTGCCAGCAGCCTGGTGGGGTCCCTTAAGGCTGAAGCTTTCTTT. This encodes CASSLVGSLKAEAFF.

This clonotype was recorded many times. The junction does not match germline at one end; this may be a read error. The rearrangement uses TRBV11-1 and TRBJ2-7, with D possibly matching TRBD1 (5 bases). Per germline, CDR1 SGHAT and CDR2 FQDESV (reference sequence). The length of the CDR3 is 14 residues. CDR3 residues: CASSLRQGSFEQYF. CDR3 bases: TGTGCCAGCAGCTTACGTCAGGGATCCTTCGAGCAGTACTTC.

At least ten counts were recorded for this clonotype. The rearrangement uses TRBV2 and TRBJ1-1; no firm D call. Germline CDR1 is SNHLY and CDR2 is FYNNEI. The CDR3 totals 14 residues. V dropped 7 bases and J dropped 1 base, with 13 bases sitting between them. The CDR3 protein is CASNGAGWNTEAFF. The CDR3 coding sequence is TGTGCCAGCAATGGAGCCGGCTGGAACACTGAAGCTTTCTTT.

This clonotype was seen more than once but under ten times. CDR3 sequence (DNA): TGTGCCAGCAGTTACTCGGGGGACAGGGTTTCACCCCTCCACTTT. Residues: CASSYSGDRVSPLHF. The V call is TRBV6-5, the J call TRBJ1-6, with 9 positions matching TRBD1. CDR3 length: 15 residues. CDR1 and CDR2 from the germline V gene are MNHEY and SVGAGI. V was pared by 0 bases and J by 9 bases, with 3 bases of the junction left unmatched.

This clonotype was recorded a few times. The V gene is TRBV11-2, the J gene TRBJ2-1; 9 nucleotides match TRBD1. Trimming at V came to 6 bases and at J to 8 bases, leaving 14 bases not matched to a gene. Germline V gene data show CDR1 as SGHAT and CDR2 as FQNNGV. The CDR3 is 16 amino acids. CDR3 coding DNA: TGTGCCAGCAGATCAACCGGGACAGGGATTCGCCATGAGCAGTTCTTC. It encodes CASRSTGTGIRHEQFF.

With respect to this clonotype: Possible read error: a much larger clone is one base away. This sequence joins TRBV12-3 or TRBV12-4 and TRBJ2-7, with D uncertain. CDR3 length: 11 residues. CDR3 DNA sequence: TGTGCCAGCACCATGGGGTACGAGCTGTACTTC. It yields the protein CASTMGYELYF.

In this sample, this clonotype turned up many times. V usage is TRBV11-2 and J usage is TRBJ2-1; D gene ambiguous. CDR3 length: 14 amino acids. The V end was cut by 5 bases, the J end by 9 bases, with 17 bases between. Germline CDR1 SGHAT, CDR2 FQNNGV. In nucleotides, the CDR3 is TGTGCCAGCAGCCAAGACTCCACCTACGGTGAGCAGTTCTTC. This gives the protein CASSQDSTYGEQFF.

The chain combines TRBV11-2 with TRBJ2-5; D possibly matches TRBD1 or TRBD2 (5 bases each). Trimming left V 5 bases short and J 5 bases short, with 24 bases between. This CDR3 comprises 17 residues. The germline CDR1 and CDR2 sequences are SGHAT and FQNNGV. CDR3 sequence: CASSRRSGSASWETQYF. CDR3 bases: TGTGCCAGCAGCCGGAGGTCAGGGAGCGCTTCTTGGGAGACCCAGTACTTC.

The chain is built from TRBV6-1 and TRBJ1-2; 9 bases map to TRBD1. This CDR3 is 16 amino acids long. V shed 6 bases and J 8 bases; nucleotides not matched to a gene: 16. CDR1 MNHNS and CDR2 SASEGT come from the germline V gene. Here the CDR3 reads CASRLPGQGFVGGYTF. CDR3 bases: TGTGCCAGCAGACTACCGGGACAGGGTTTTGTAGGCGGCTACACCTTC.

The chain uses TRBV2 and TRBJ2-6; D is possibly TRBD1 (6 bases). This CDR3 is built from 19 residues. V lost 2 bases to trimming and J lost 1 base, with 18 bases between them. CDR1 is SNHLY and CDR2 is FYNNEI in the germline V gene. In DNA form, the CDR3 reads TGTGCCAGCAGTGAACGGAGAAGCGGTAGGGGGTCTGGGGCCAACGTCCTGACTTTC. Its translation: CASSERRSGRGSGANVLTF.

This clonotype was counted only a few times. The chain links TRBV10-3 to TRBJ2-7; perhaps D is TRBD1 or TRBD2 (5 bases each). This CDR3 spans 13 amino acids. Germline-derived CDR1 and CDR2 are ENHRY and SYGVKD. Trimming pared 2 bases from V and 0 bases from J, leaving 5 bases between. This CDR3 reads CAISEGTSYEQYV. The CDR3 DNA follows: TGTGCCATCAGTGAGGGGACCTCCTACGAGCAGTACGTC.

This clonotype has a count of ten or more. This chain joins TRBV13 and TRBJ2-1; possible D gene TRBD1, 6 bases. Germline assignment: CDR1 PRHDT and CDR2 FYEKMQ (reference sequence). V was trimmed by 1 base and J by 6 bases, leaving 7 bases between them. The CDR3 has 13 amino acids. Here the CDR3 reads CASSLDRANEQFF. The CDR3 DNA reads TGTGCCAGCAGCTTAGACAGGGCCAATGAGCAGTTCTTC.

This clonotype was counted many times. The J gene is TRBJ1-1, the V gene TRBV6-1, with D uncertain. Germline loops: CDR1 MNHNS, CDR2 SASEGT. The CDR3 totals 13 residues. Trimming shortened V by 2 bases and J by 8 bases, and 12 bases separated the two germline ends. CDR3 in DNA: TGTGCCAGCAGTGAACTCGAATCTACCGAAGCTTTCTTT. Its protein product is CASSELESTEAFF.

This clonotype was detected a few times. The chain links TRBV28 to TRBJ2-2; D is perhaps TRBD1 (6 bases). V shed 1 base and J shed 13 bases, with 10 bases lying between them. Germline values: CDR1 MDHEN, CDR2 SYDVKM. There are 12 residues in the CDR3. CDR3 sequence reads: CASSLLQGRLFF. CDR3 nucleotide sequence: TGTGCCAGCAGTTTATTACAGGGCCGGCTGTTTTTT.

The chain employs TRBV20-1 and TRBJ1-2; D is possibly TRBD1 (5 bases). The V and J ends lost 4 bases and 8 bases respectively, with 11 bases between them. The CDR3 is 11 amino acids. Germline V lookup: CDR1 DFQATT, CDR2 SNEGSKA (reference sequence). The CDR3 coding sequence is TGCAGTGCTACCGGGGGTCCGGGCTACACCTTC. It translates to CSATGGPGYTF.

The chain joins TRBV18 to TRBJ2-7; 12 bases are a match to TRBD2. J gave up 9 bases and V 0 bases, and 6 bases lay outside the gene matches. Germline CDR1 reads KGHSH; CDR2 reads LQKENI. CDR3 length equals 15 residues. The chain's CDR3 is CASSPPASGGARQYV. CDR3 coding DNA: TGTGCCAGCTCACCACCGGCTAGCGGGGGGGCCAGGCAGTACGTC.

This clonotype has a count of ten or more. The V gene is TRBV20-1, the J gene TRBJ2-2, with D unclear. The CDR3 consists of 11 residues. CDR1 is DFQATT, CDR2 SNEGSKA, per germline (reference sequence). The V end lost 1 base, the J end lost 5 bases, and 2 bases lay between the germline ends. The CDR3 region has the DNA TGCAGTGCTAGAGGAACCGGGGAGCTGTTTTTT. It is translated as CSARGTGELFF.

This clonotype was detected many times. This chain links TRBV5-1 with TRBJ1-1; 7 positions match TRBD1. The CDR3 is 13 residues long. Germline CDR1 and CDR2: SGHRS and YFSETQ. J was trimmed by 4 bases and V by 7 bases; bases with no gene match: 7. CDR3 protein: CASSPGTATEAFF. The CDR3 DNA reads TGCGCCAGCTCTCCCGGGACAGCCACTGAAGCTTTCTTT.

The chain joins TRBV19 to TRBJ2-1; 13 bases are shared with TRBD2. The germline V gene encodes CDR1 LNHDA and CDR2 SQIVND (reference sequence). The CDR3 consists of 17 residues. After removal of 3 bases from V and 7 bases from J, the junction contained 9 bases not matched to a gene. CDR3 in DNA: TGTGCCAGTAGTATTCTGGGACTAGCGGGATCAGGGAATGAGCAGTTCTTC. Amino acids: CASSILGLAGSGNEQFF.

The CDR3 coding sequence is TGTGCCACCAGTGATTCAGGAAAGACCTACAATGAGCAGTTCTTC. Translating it yields CATSDSGKTYNEQFF. The rearrangement joins TRBV24-1 to TRBJ2-1; D gene uncertain. Trimming removed 2 bases from V and 2 bases from J, with 9 bases in between. Germline V gene lookup returns CDR1 KGHDR and CDR2 SFDVKD. The CDR3 length is 15 residues.

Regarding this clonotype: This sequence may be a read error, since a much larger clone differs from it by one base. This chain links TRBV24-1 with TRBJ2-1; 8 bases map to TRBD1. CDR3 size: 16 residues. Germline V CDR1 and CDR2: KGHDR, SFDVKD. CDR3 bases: TGTGCCACCAGTGACCAAAGACAGGGGCCGTACAATGAGCAGTCCTTC. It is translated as CATSDQRQGPYNEQSF.

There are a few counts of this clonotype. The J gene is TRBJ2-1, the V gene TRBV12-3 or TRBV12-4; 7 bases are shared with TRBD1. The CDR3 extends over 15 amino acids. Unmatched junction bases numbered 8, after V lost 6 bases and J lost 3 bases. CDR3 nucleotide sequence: TGTGCCAGCAGCCGTACAGGGGCGGTCTACAATGAGCAGTTCTTC. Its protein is CASSRTGAVYNEQFF.

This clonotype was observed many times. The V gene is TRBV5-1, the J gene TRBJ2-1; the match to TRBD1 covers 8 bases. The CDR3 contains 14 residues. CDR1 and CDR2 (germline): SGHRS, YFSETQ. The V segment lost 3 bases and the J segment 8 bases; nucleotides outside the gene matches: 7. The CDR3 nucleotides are TGCGCCAGCAGCTACTCTCAGGGGGCGCATGAGCAGTTCTTC. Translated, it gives CASSYSQGAHEQFF.

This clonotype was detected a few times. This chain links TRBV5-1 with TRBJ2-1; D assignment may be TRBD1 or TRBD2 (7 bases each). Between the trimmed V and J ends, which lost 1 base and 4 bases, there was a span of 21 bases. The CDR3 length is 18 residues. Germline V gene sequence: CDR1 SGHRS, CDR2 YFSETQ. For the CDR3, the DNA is TGCGCCAGCAGCTTGAGCGGGACAGCCCACCGGGGTTACAATGAGCAGTTCTTC. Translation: CASSLSGTAHRGYNEQFF.

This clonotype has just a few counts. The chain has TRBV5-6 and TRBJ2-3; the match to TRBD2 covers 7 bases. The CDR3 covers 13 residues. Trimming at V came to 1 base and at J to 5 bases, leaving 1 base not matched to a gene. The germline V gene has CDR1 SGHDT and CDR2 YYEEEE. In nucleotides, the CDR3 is TGTGCCAGCAGCTTGTGGGGGGGAGATACGCAGTATTTT. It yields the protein CASSLWGGDTQYF.